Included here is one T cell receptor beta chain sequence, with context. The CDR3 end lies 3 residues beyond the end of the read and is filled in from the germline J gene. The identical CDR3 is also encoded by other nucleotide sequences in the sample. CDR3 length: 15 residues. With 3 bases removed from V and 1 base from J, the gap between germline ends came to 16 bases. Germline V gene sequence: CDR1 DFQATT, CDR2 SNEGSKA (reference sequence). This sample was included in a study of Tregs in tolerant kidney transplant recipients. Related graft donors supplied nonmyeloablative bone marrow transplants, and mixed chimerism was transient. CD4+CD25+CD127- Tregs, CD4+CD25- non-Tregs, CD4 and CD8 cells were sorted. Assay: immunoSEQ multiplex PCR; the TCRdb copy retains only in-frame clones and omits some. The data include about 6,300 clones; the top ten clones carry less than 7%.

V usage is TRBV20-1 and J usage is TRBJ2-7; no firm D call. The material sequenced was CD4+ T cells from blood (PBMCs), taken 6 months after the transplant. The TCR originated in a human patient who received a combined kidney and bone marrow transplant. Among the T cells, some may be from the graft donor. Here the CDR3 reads CSARELGRRSYEQYF. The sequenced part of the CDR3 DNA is TGCAGTGCTAGGGAGTTGGGCCGCCGATCCTACGAG.